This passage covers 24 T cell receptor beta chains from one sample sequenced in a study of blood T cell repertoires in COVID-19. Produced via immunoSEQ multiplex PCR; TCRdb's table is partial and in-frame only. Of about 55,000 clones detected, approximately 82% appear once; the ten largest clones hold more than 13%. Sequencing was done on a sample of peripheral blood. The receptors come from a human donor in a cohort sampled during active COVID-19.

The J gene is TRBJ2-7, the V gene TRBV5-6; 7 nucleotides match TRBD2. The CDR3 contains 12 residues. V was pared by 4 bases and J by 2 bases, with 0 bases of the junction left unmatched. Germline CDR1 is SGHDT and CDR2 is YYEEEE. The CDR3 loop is CASSAGAYEQYF. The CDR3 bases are TGTGCCAGCAGCGCGGGAGCCTACGAGCAGTACTTC.

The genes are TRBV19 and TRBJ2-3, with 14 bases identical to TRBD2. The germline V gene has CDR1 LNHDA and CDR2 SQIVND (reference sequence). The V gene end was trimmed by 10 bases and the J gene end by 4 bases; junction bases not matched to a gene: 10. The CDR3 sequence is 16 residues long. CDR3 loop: CATNVGTSGGADTQYF. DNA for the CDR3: TGTGCCACAAACGTGGGGACTAGCGGGGGAGCAGATACGCAGTATTTT.

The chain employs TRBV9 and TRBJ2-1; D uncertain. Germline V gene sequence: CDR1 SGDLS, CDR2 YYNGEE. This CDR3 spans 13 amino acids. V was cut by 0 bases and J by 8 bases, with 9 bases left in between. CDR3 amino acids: CASSVALGHEQFF. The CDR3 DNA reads TGTGCCAGCAGCGTAGCTCTTGGCCATGAGCAGTTCTTC.

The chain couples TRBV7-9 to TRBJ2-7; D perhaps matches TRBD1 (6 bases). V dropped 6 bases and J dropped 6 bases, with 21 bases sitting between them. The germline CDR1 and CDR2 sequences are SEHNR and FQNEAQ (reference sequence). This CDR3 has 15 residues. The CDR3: CASSPLSTGSAEQYF. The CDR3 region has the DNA TGTGCCAGCAGTCCACTTAGCACAGGGAGCGCCGAGCAGTACTTC.

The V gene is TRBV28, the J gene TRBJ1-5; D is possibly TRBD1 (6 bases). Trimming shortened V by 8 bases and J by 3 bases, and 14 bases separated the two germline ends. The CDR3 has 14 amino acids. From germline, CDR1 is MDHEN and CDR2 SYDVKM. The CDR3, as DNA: TGTGCCAGCGCACCAGGACAGTCCAATCAGCCCCAGCATTTT. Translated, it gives CASAPGQSNQPQHF.

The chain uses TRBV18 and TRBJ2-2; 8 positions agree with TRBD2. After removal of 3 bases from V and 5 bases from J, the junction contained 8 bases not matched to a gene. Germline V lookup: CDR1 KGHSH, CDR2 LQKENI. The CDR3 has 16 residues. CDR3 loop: CASSPEGVAGTGELFF. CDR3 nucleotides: TGTGCCAGCTCACCGGAGGGAGTAGCGGGAACCGGGGAGCTGTTTTTT.

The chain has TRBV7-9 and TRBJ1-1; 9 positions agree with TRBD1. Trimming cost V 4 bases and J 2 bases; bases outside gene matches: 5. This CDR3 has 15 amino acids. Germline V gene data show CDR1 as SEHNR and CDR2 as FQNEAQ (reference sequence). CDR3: CASSSRTGENTEAFF. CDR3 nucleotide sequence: TGTGCCAGCAGCTCCAGGACAGGGGAAAACACTGAAGCTTTCTTT.

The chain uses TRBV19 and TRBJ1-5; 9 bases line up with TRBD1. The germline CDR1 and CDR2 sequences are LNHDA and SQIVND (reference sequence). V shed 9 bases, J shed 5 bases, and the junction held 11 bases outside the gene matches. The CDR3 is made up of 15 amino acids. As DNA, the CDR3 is TGTGCCAGCACTCCGGGACAGGGAAATCATCAGCCCCAGCATTTT. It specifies CASTPGQGNHQPQHF.

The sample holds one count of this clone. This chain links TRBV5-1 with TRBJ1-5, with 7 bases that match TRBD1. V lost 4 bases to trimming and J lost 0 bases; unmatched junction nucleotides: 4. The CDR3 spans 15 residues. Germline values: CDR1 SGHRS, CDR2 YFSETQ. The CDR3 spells CASSPGQNSNQPQHF. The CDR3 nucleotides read TGCGCCAGCAGCCCGGGACAGAATAGCAATCAGCCCCAGCATTTT.

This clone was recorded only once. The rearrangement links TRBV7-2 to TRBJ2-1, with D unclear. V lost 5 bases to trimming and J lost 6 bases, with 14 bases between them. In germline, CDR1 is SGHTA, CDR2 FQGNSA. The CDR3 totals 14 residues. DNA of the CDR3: TGTGCCAGCAGCCGTAGGAGCTCGAGCAATGAGCAGTTCTTC. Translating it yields CASSRRSSSNEQFF.

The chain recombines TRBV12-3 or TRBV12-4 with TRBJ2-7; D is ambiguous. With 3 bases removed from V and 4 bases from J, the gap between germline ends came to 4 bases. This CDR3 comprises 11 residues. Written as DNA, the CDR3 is TGTGCCAGCAGTTTCGGGTACGAGCAGTACTTC. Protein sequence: CASSFGYEQYF.

CDR3 DNA sequence: TGTGCCAGCAGCCAAGATTGGGCTCAAGGCTATGGCTACACCTTC. Encoded protein: CASSQDWAQGYGYTF. V and J are TRBV14 and TRBJ1-2; D unclear. This CDR3 is built from 15 residues. The V and J ends lost 0 bases and 4 bases respectively, with 12 bases between them. Germline V gene sequence: CDR1 SGHDN, CDR2 FVKESK.

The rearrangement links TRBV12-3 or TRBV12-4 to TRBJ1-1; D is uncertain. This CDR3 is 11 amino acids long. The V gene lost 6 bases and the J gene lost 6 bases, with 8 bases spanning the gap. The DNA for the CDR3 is TGTGCCAGCAGCTGGAGGGCTGAAGCTTTCTTT. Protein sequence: CASSWRAEAFF.

CDR3 in amino acids: CASTRRRGDNTEAFF. In DNA form, the CDR3 reads TGTGCCAGCACCCGAAGACGGGGGGATAACACTGAAGCTTTCTTT. This chain links TRBV6-5 with TRBJ1-1; D might be TRBD1 (5 bases). Looked up from germline, CDR1 is MNHEY and CDR2 is SVGAGI. Deletions cut 7 bases from V and 2 bases from J, with 17 bases between. The CDR3 extends over 15 amino acids.

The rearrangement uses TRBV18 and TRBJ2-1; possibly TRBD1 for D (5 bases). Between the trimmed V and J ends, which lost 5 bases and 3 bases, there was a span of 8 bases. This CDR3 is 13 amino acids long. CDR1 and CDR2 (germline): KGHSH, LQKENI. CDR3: CASSTGLYNEQFF. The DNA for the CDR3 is TGTGCCAGCTCAACAGGTCTCTACAATGAGCAGTTCTTC.

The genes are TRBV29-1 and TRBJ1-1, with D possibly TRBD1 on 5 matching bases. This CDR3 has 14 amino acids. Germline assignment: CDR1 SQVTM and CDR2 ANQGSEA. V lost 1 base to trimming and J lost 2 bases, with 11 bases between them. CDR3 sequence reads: CSVEVRGINTEAFF. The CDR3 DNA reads TGCAGCGTTGAAGTCCGGGGGATAAACACTGAAGCTTTCTTT.

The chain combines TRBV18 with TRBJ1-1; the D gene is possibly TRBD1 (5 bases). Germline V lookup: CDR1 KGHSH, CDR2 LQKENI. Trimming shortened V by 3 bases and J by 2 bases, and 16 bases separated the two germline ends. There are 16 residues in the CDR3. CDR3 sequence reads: CASSPQHGQANTEAFF. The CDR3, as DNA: TGTGCCAGCTCACCTCAACATGGACAAGCTAACACTGAAGCTTTCTTT.

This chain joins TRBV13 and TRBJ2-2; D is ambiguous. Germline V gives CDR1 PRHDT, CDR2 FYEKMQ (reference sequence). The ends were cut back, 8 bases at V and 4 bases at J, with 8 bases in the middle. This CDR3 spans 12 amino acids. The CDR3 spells CASHVLTGELFF. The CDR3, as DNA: TGTGCCAGCCATGTACTCACCGGGGAGCTGTTTTTT.

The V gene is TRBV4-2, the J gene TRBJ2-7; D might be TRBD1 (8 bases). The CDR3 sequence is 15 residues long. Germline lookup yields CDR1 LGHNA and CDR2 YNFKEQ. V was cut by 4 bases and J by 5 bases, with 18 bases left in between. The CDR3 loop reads CASSPPTGEGDEQYF. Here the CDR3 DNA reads TGTGCCAGCAGCCCTCCGACAGGGGAGGGGGACGAGCAGTACTTC.

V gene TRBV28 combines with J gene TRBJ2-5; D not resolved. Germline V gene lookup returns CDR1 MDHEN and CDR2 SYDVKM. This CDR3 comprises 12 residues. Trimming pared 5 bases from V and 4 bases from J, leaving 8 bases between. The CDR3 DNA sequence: TGTGCCAGCAGTCCTAGTGGAGAGACCCAGTACTTC. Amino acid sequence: CASSPSGETQYF.

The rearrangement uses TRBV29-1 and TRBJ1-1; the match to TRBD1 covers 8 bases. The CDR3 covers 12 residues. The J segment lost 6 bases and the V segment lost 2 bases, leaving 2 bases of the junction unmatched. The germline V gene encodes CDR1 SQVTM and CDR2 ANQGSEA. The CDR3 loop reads CSVEKTGAEAFF. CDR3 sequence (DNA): TGCAGCGTTGAAAAGACAGGGGCTGAAGCTTTCTTT.

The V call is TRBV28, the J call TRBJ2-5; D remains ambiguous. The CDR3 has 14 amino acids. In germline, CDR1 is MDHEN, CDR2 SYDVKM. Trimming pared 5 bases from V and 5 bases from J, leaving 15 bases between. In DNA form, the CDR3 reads TGTGCCAGCAGTCCCCTTCCGGCGAGGGAGACCCAGTACTTC. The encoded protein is CASSPLPARETQYF. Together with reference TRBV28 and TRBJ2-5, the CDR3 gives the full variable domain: DVKVTQSSRYLVKRTGEKVFLECVQDMDHENMFWYRQDPGLGLRLIYFSYDVKMKEKGDIPEGYSVSREKKERFSLILESASTNQTSMYLCASSPLPARETQYFGPGTRLLVL.

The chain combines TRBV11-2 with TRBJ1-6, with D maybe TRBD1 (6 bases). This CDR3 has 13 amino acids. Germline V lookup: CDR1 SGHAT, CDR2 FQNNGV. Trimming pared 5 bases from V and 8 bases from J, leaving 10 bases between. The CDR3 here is CASSAQGYSPLHF. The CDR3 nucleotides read TGTGCCAGCAGCGCACAGGGTTATTCACCCCTCCACTTT.

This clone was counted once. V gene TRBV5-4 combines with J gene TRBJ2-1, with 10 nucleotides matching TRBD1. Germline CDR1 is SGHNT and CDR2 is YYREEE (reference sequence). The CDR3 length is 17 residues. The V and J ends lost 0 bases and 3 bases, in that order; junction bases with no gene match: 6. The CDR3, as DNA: TGTGCCAGCAGCTTGGAGGGCGGGGACAGGGGCTACAATGAGCAGTTCTTC. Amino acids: CASSLEGGDRGYNEQFF.